A selection of T cell receptor beta chains follows, all from one sample in a study of cytomegalovirus exposure and HLA in healthy donors. Sequencing was performed with immunoSEQ multiplex PCR; in TCRdb, only in-frame clones are kept and a portion is missing. The sample records some 94,000 clones, around 77% being singletons. Source material: PBMCs. These receptors were taken from a man aged 35-49 years in good health and CMV-seronegative. CDR3s include the opening cysteine and the closing phenylalanine or tryptophan. A D gene is named only where the DNA matches it firmly. Some rows have no size entry. The others give once, few or many, or a class for an expanded clone.

D: -
V: TRBV6-1
J: TRBJ1-4
length: 14
size: -
CDR3: CASRVGPRGEKLFF
DNA: TGTGCCAGCAGGGTCGGGCCTCGAGGGGAAAAACTGTTTTTT

D: TRBD1
V: TRBV7-9
J: TRBJ2-7
length: 15
size: -
CDR3: CASSPNGTVLPEQYF
DNA: TGTGCCAGCAGCCCAAACGGGACAGTACTACCCGAGCAGTACTTC

D: -
V: TRBV7-2
J: TRBJ2-7
length: 13
size: few
CDR3: CASSLSGLYEQYF
DNA: TGTGCCAGCAGCTTGTCCGGTCTCTACGAGCAGTACTTC

D: TRBD1
V: TRBV28
J: TRBJ1-4
length: 15
size: -
CDR3: CASSPSGGKSEKLFF
DNA: TGTGCCAGCAGCCCCTCAGGGGGCAAGAGTGAAAAACTGTTTTTT

D: TRBD2
V: TRBV7-7
J: TRBJ2-5
length: 17
size: -
CDR3: CASSLGTSGGAGETQYF
DNA: TGTGCTAGCAGCTTAGGGACTAGCGGGGGGGCCGGAGAGACCCAGTACTTC

D: TRBD1
V: TRBV29-1
J: TRBJ2-1
length: 12
size: -
CDR3: CSCKTGLNEQFF
DNA: TGCAGTTGTAAGACAGGGCTTAATGAGCAGTTCTTC

D: -
V: TRBV6-5
J: TRBJ1-5
length: 13
size: -
CDR3: CASSTGTRQPQHF
DNA: TGTGCCAGCAGTACCGGGACAAGGCAGCCCCAGCATTTT

D: -
V: TRBV6-5
J: TRBJ1-4
length: 15
size: -
CDR3: CASSYSGTGSEKLFF
DNA: TGTGCCAGCAGTTATTCCGGAACGGGGAGCGAAAAACTGTTTTTT

D: TRBD2
V: TRBV6-4
J: TRBJ2-1
length: 15
size: -
CDR3: CASSESSGGANEQFF
DNA: TGTGCCAGCAGTGAATCTAGCGGGGGGGCTAATGAGCAGTTCTTC

D: -
V: TRBV14
J: TRBJ2-7
length: 16
size: -
CDR3: CASSRVQGLSTGEQYF
DNA: TGTGCCAGCAGCCGAGTCCAAGGACTTAGTACGGGGGAGCAGTACTTC

D: TRBD1
V: TRBV27
J: TRBJ2-7
length: 14
size: -
CDR3: CASRLQGHSYEQYF
DNA: TGTGCCAGCAGGTTACAGGGGCACTCCTACGAGCAGTACTTC

D: TRBD1
V: TRBV28
J: TRBJ2-7
length: 15
size: -
CDR3: CASSLTPGTDYEQYF
DNA: TGTGCCAGCAGTTTAACCCCCGGGACAGACTACGAGCAGTACTTC

D: TRBD1
V: TRBV10-3
J: TRBJ1-5
length: 15
size: few
CDR3: CAISRDRSSNQPQHF
DNA: TGTGCCATCAGTCGGGACAGGAGCAGCAATCAGCCCCAGCATTTT

D: -
V: TRBV18
J: TRBJ1-1
length: 13
size: once
CDR3: CASSSQPNTEAFF
DNA: TGTGCCAGCTCATCACAGCCAAACACTGAAGCTTTCTTT

D: TRBD1
V: TRBV30
J: TRBJ2-7
length: 14
size: -
CDR3: CAWSSGQGSYEQYF
DNA: TGTGCCTGGAGTTCAGGACAGGGATCCTACGAGCAGTACTTC

D: -
V: TRBV5-6
J: TRBJ1-4
length: 14
size: -
CDR3: CASGFVSGLEKLFF
DNA: TGTGCCAGCGGCTTTGTCTCGGGTTTGGAAAAACTGTTTTTT

D: TRBD2
V: TRBV6-1
J: TRBJ2-5
length: 15
size: few
CDR3: CASSELAGGQETQYF
DNA: TGTGCCAGCAGTGAACTAGCGGGGGGCCAAGAGACCCAGTACTTC

D: -
V: TRBV9
J: TRBJ1-2
length: 13
size: -
CDR3: CASSPTVNYGYTF
DNA: TGTGCCAGCAGCCCGACAGTAAACTATGGCTACACCTTC

D: TRBD1
V: TRBV5-4
J: TRBJ1-1
length: 15
size: -
CDR3: CASSPQQGGSTEAFF
DNA: TGTGCCAGCAGCCCCCAACAGGGGGGTTCCACTGAAGCTTTCTTT

D: TRBD1
V: TRBV7-9
J: TRBJ1-1
length: 12
size: -
CDR3: CASSLGTGKAFF
DNA: TGTGCCAGCAGCTTGGGGACAGGTAAAGCTTTCTTT

D: -
V: TRBV7-2
J: TRBJ2-6
length: 15
size: once
CDR3: CASSSGGPGANVLTF
DNA: TGTGCCAGCAGTTCGGGGGGCCCTGGGGCCAACGTCCTGACTTTC

D: -
V: TRBV25-1
J: TRBJ2-7
length: 13
size: -
CDR3: CASSPYGGYEQYF
DNA: TGTGCCAGCAGCCCCTACGGTGGCTACGAGCAGTACTTC

D: TRBD2
V: TRBV2
J: TRBJ2-1
length: 17
size: -
CDR3: CASSVDTSGSSYNEQFF
DNA: TGTGCCAGCAGTGTGGATACTAGCGGTTCCTCCTACAATGAGCAGTTCTTC

D: -
V: TRBV28
J: TRBJ1-2
length: 15
size: -
CDR3: CASSSAGQRNYGYTF
DNA: TGTGCCAGCAGTTCGGCAGGCCAGCGGAACTATGGCTACACCTTC

D: TRBD1
V: TRBV14
J: TRBJ2-7
length: 14
size: -
CDR3: CASSRQGLPYEQYF
DNA: TGTGCCAGCAGCCGACAGGGATTACCCTACGAGCAGTACTTC

D: TRBD1
V: TRBV18
J: TRBJ1-1
length: 16
size: -
CDR3: CASSPRGQGRATEAFF
DNA: TGTGCCAGCTCACCCCGGGGACAGGGGCGGGCCACTGAAGCTTTCTTT

D: TRBD1
V: TRBV6-1
J: TRBJ2-7
length: 15
size: -
CDR3: CASSVGGQGINEQYF
DNA: TGTGCCAGCAGTGTGGGGGGACAGGGAATCAACGAGCAGTACTTC

D: TRBD2
V: TRBV5-4
J: TRBJ2-7
length: 13
size: -
CDR3: CASSSGLDYEQYF
DNA: TGTGCCAGCAGCTCGGGACTAGACTACGAGCAGTACTTC

D: -
V: TRBV5-1
J: TRBJ2-5
length: 11
size: -
CDR3: CASSFLETQYF
DNA: TGCGCCAGCAGCTTTCTTGAGACCCAGTACTTC

D: TRBD1
V: TRBV5-6
J: TRBJ1-6
length: 15
size: -
CDR3: CASSPFQTGRSPLHF
DNA: TGTGCCAGCAGCCCCTTCCAGACAGGGCGGTCACCCCTCCACTTT

D: -
V: TRBV6-5
J: TRBJ1-1
length: 15
size: -
CDR3: CASSYLNQENTEAFF
DNA: TGTGCCAGCAGTTACCTGAACCAGGAGAACACTGAAGCTTTCTTT

D: -
V: TRBV19
J: TRBJ1-5
length: 13
size: once
CDR3: CASSIDRDQPQHF
DNA: TGTGCCAGTAGTATAGACAGGGATCAGCCCCAGCATTTT

D: -
V: TRBV6-5
J: TRBJ2-2
length: 15
size: -
CDR3: CASSQRQVETGELFF
DNA: TGTGCCAGCAGCCAGCGGCAGGTGGAGACCGGGGAGCTGTTTTTT

D: TRBD2
V: TRBV7-2
J: TRBJ2-3
length: 15
size: -
CDR3: CASPRGGEFLDTQYF
DNA: TGTGCCAGTCCTCGGGGGGGCGAGTTCTTAGATACGCAGTATTTT

D: -
V: TRBV21-1
J: TRBJ2-3
length: 15
size: -
CDR3: CASSKDSGSTDTQYF
DNA: TGTGCCAGCAGCAAGGATAGCGGTAGCACAGATACGCAGTATTTT

D: TRBD1
V: TRBV7-7
J: TRBJ2-2
length: 18
size: few
CDR3: CASSLLGVQGANTGELFF
DNA: TGTGCTAGCAGCTTACTCGGGGTTCAGGGGGCGAACACCGGGGAGCTGTTTTTT

D: -
V: TRBV27
J: TRBJ2-7
length: 11
size: -
CDR3: CASSHNYEQYF
DNA: TGTGCCAGCAGTCACAACTACGAGCAGTACTTC

D: -
V: TRBV2
J: TRBJ1-6
length: 14
size: -
CDR3: CASSVSSYNSPLHF
DNA: TGTGCCAGCAGTGTCAGCTCCTATAATTCACCCCTCCACTTT

D: TRBD2
V: TRBV30
J: TRBJ2-7
length: 13
size: -
CDR3: CAWSVAGADEQYF
DNA: TGTGCCTGGAGTGTAGCGGGGGCCGACGAGCAGTACTTC

D: TRBD1
V: TRBV5-4
J: TRBJ1-4
length: 14
size: -
CDR3: CASSLTGGGEKLFF
DNA: TGTGCCAGCAGCTTAACAGGGGGCGGTGAAAAACTGTTTTTT

D: -
V: TRBV30
J: TRBJ1-5
length: 14
size: -
CDR3: CAWSVRGAQQPQHF
DNA: TGTGCCTGGAGTGTCCGGGGGGCGCAGCAGCCCCAGCATTTT

D: -
V: TRBV30
J: TRBJ2-7
length: 11
size: -
CDR3: CAWRTGYEQHF
DNA: TGTGCCTGGAGGACAGGCTACGAGCAGCACTTC

D: -
V: TRBV28
J: TRBJ2-7
length: 16
size: -
CDR3: CASSSLRGTRDYEQYF
DNA: TGTGCCAGCAGTTCCCTCAGAGGCACCCGGGACTACGAGCAGTACTTC

D: TRBD2
V: TRBV10-3
J: TRBJ2-1
length: 15
size: -
CDR3: CAISDPGTSRDEQFF
DNA: TGTGCCATCAGTGACCCCGGGACTAGCAGGGATGAGCAGTTCTTC

D: -
V: TRBV29-1
J: TRBJ1-2
length: 13
size: -
CDR3: CSVTGGANYGYTF
DNA: TGCAGCGTTACAGGCGGAGCTAACTATGGCTACACCTTC

D: -
V: TRBV7-9
J: TRBJ1-1
length: 15
size: -
CDR3: CASSLASGVGTEAFF
DNA: TGTGCCAGCAGCTTAGCCTCAGGGGTAGGGACTGAAGCTTTCTTT